What follows are 17 T cell receptor beta chains derived from one specimen sequenced in a study of CD4+ T cells in melanoma. TCRdb's copy holds only in-frame clones and misses some; the assay was immunoSEQ multiplex PCR. The sample shows 45,000 or so clones, roughly 89% of them seen only once. Sequenced input: peripheral blood. Source of these receptors: a human donor with melanoma.

The chain carries TRBV11-3 and TRBJ2-7; D is possibly TRBD1 (5 bases). Deletions cut 1 base from V and 1 base from J, with 8 bases between. The CDR3 totals 14 residues. Germline V gene lookup returns CDR1 SGHNT and CDR2 YENEEA. The CDR3 coding sequence is TGTGCCAGCAGCTTAGGTGGGGCATCCTACGAGCAGTACTTC. It specifies CASSLGGASYEQYF.

The chain carries TRBV5-1 and TRBJ2-3; 10 nucleotides align to TRBD2. V shed 2 bases and J 5 bases; nucleotides not matched to a gene: 2. Germline V gene lookup returns CDR1 SGHRS and CDR2 YFSETQ. CDR3 size: 14 residues. CDR3: CASSLAGGEDTQYF. DNA of the CDR3: TGCGCCAGCAGCTTAGCGGGGGGGGAAGATACGCAGTATTTT.

The CDR3 loop is CASSPGTGSYEQYF. CDR3 DNA sequence: TGTGCCAGCAGCCCCGGGACAGGGTCGTACGAGCAGTACTTC. The chain is built from TRBV11-2 and TRBJ2-7; TRBD1 matches at 9 bases. The CDR3 covers 14 residues. V dropped 5 bases and J dropped 4; count of bases not matched to a gene: 6. CDR1 and CDR2 (germline): SGHAT, FQNNGV. The complete variable domain, with remaining parts taken from reference TRBV11-2 and TRBJ2-7, reads EAGVAQSPRYKIIEKRQSVAFWCNPISGHATLYWYQQILGQGPKLLIQFQNNGVVDDSQLPKDRFSAERLKGVDSTLKIQPAKLEDSAVYLCASSPGTGSYEQYFGPGTRLTVT.

The chain combines TRBV15 with TRBJ1-5, with 8 bases that match TRBD1. Germline CDR1 reads LNHNV; CDR2 reads YYDKDF (reference sequence). After removal of 4 bases from V and 4 bases from J, the junction contained 3 bases not matched to a gene. The CDR3 runs to 14 residues. CDR3 sequence reads: CATSIRTGNQPQHF. CDR3 DNA sequence: TGTGCCACCAGCATCCGGACAGGGAATCAGCCCCAGCATTTT.

The chain is built from TRBV7-2 and TRBJ2-3; 7 bases fit TRBD2. Germline V CDR1 and CDR2: SGHTA, FQGNSA. The CDR3 sequence is 14 residues long. V lost 5 bases, J lost 4 bases, and 6 bases stayed unmatched. The CDR3 sequence is CASSPGLVADTQYF. The CDR3 coding sequence is TGTGCCAGCAGCCCCGGACTAGTAGCAGATACGCAGTATTTT. Full variable domain (missing parts from reference TRBV7-2 and TRBJ2-3): GAGVSQSPSNKVTEKGKDVELRCDPISGHTALYWYRQSLGQGLEFLIYFQGNSAPDKSGLPSDRFSAERTGGSVSTLTIQRTQQEDSAVYLCASSPGLVADTQYFGPGTRLTVL.

V and J are TRBV28 and TRBJ2-1; D might be TRBD2 (7 bases). Deletions cut 2 bases from V and 5 bases from J, with 13 bases between. This CDR3 spans 15 amino acids. Germline V gives CDR1 MDHEN, CDR2 SYDVKM. The DNA for the CDR3 is TGTGCCAGCAGTTTAATCGGCGGGGGCGACAATGAGCAGTTCTTC. Its translation: CASSLIGGGDNEQFF.

This chain uses TRBV19 with TRBJ1-2; 7 bases map to TRBD1. The CDR3 runs 14 residues. From germline, CDR1 is LNHDA and CDR2 SQIVND (reference sequence). J gave up 7 bases and V 6 bases, and 11 bases lay outside the gene matches. The CDR3 here is CASSYPDRVRGYTF. CDR3 DNA: TGTGCCAGTAGCTACCCCGACAGGGTGCGTGGCTACACCTTC. The full variable domain, with the rest looked up from reference TRBV19 and TRBJ1-2, is DGGITQSPKYLFRKEGQNVTLSCEQNLNHDAMYWYRQDPGQGLRLIYYSQIVNDFQKGDIAEGYSVSREKKESFPLTVTSAQKNPTAFYLCASSYPDRVRGYTFGSGTRLTVV.

The genes are TRBV6-1 and TRBJ2-7; no definite D call. Germline lookup yields CDR1 MNHNS and CDR2 SASEGT. Between the trimmed V and J ends, which lost 2 bases and 3 bases, there was a span of 14 bases. The CDR3 extends over 15 amino acids. The CDR3 spells CASSETVWANYEQYF. For the CDR3, the DNA is TGTGCCAGCAGTGAAACGGTGTGGGCCAACTACGAGCAGTACTTC.

The V and J genes are TRBV4-3 and TRBJ2-1; D perhaps matches TRBD2 (5 bases). Germline CDR1 LGHNA, CDR2 YSLEER. V was cut by 4 bases and J by 4 bases, with 11 bases left in between. The CDR3 totals 14 residues. The CDR3, as DNA: TGCGCCAGCAGCCGGACGGGGATTTACAATGAGCAGTTCTTC. This gives the protein CASSRTGIYNEQFF.

This chain uses TRBV7-9 with TRBJ1-6, with D maybe TRBD1 (5 bases). The germline V and J ends were trimmed by 5 bases and 9 bases, with 17 bases remaining between them. The CDR3 extends over 15 amino acids. Germline V gives CDR1 SEHNR, CDR2 FQNEAQ (reference sequence). In DNA, the CDR3 is TGTGCCAGCAGCGCGGATGGGGGTAGCCGTTCACCCCTCCACTTT. Translated: CASSADGGSRSPLHF.

J is TRBJ2-1 and V is TRBV27, with D maybe TRBD2 (6 bases). Trimming stripped 8 bases from V and 12 bases from J, with 11 bases between. CDR3 length: 10 residues. From germline, CDR1 is MNHEY and CDR2 SMNVEV (reference sequence). CDR3 sequence (DNA): TGTGCCAGCGGGAGGATTGGGCAGTTCTTC. Its translation is CASGRIGQFF.

The chain links TRBV2 to TRBJ2-5; D remains unclear. The CDR3 is made up of 13 amino acids. V lost 3 bases and J 1 base, leaving 6 bases between the germline ends. Germline V CDR1 and CDR2: SNHLY, FYNNEI. The CDR3 DNA reads as TGTGCCAGCAGTGATCAAGGCCAAGAGACCCAGTACTTC. Its protein is CASSDQGQETQYF.

This clone was seen more than once but under ten times. The chain has TRBV19 and TRBJ1-6; D call uncertain. V lost 6 bases, J lost 7 bases, and 13 bases lay in between. Germline values: CDR1 LNHDA, CDR2 SQIVND (reference sequence). The length of the CDR3 is 14 residues. The CDR3 here is CASRNGPTNSPLHF. The CDR3 coding sequence is TGTGCCAGTAGAAATGGACCGACGAATTCACCCCTCCACTTT.

V gene TRBV5-1 combines with J gene TRBJ2-7; 8 bases are a match to TRBD1. The germline CDR1 and CDR2 sequences are SGHRS and YFSETQ. The CDR3 covers 14 residues. Trimming at V came to 3 bases and at J to 2 bases, leaving 4 bases not matched to a gene. The CDR3 sequence: CASSSGTGAYEQYF. CDR3 in DNA: TGCGCCAGCAGCTCCGGGACAGGCGCCTACGAGCAGTACTTC.

This clone has a single count. CDR3 DNA sequence: TGTGCCAGCAGCTTAGGGGCGGGGGCGGGCACCGGGGAGCTGTTTTTT. Translated: CASSLGAGAGTGELFF. The chain combines TRBV7-2 with TRBJ2-2, with D maybe TRBD2 (7 bases). The CDR3 totals 16 residues. Germline loops: CDR1 SGHTA, CDR2 FQGNSA. V shed 1 base and J shed 4 bases, with 13 bases lying between them. Full variable domain (rest looked up from reference TRBV7-2 and TRBJ2-2): GAGVSQSPSNKVTEKGKDVELRCDPISGHTALYWYRQSLGQGLEFLIYFQGNSAPDKSGLPSDRFSAERTGGSVSTLTIQRTQQEDSAVYLCASSLGAGAGTGELFFGEGSRLTVL.

This sequence joins TRBV5-4 and TRBJ2-5; TRBD1 or TRBD2 may be the D gene (5 bases each). The CDR3 extends over 15 amino acids. V was cut by 0 bases and J by 1 base, with 10 bases left in between. Germline V lookup: CDR1 SGHNT, CDR2 YYREEE (reference sequence). The CDR3 DNA is TGTGCCAGCAGCTTGGGGGGGAATGTCCAAGAGACCCAGTACTTC. Translated: CASSLGGNVQETQYF.

As concerns this clone: This could be a read error, since a much larger clone is one nucleotide away. Other DNA sequences in this sample translate to the same CDR3. J is TRBJ2-7 and V is TRBV6-6; D not certain. The CDR3 spans 12 residues. Trimming shortened V by 2 bases and J by 2 bases, and 4 bases separated the two germline ends. The germline gives CDR1 MNHNY, CDR2 SVGAGI (reference sequence). CDR3 sequence: CASSYGPYEQYF. The CDR3 DNA follows: TGTGCCAGCAGTTACGGGCCCTACGAGCAGTACTTC.